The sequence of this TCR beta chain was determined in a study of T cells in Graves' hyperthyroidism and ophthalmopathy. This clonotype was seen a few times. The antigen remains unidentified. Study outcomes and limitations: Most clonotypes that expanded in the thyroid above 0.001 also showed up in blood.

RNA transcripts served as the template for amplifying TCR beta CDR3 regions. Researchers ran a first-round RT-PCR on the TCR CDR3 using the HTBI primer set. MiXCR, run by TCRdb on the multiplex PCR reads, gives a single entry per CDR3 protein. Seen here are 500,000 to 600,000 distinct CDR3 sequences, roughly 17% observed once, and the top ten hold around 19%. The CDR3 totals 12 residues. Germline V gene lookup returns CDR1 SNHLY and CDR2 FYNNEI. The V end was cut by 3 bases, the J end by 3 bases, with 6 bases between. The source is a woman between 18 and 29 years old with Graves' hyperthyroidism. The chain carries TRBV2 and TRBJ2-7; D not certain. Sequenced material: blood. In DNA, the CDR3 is TGTGCCAGCAGTGACCCGAGCTACGAGCAGTACTTC. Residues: CASSDPSYEQYF.